One sample yielded the 26 T cell receptor beta chains listed below, sequenced in a study of cytotoxic CD8 clonotypes in ibrutinib-treated CLL (dated by TCRdb to the early 2020s). The time point label on this specimen signifies: about a year on ibrutinib. Libraries were constructed by the immunoSEQ multiplex PCR assay. TCRdb took over this immuneACCESS table, retaining in-frame rearrangements with V and J assigned. Such tables are incomplete; in checked studies, under half of the missing clones stem from an unresolved V gene, and the remainder is unexplained. In this sample the table shows hundreds of thousands of clones, 60% to 80% of which occur a single time. The top ten clones comprise about an eighth of the sample. Source: PBMCs, taken after 12 months of ibrutinib treatment. These receptors were obtained from a human donor with chronic lymphocytic leukemia.

This sequence joins TRBV5-1 and TRBJ2-3; TRBD2 aligns across 13 bases. The CDR3 extends over 17 amino acids. The junction had 8 bases not matched to a gene; V was cut back by 5 bases and J by 2 bases. The V gene's germline CDR1 is SGHRS and CDR2 YFSETQ. DNA for the CDR3: TGCGCCAGCAGTTTCCGACTAGCGGGGGGTTCCACAGATACGCAGTATTTT. Translating gives CASSFRLAGGSTDTQYF.

The chain uses TRBV6-5 and TRBJ1-2; D may be TRBD1 (6 bases). CDR3 length: 14 residues. CDR1 MNHEY and CDR2 SVGAGI come from the germline V gene. V shed 6 bases and J shed 1 base, with 12 bases lying between them. The CDR3 region is CASRQGYLNYGYTF. The CDR3 nucleotides read TGTGCCAGCAGACAGGGCTACCTTAACTATGGCTACACCTTC.

V is TRBV11-2 and J is TRBJ2-5; D tentatively fits TRBD1 or TRBD2 (6 bases each). V dropped 3 bases and J dropped 5 bases, with 10 bases sitting between them. CDR1 and CDR2 (germline): SGHAT, FQNNGV. The CDR3 is made up of 13 amino acids. DNA for the CDR3: TGTGCCAGCAGCTTCGGGGGCGGGGAGACCCAGTACTTC. It specifies CASSFGGGETQYF.

This chain connects TRBV2 to TRBJ1-1; D perhaps matches TRBD1 (6 bases). Trimming stripped 5 bases from V and 2 bases from J, with 12 bases between. CDR1 and CDR2 (germline): SNHLY, FYNNEI. This CDR3 comprises 14 residues. The CDR3 spells CASSPRTDNTEAFF. In nucleotides, the CDR3 is TGTGCCAGCAGTCCGAGGACAGATAACACTGAAGCTTTCTTT.

This chain uses TRBV28 with TRBJ2-3; a weak D match, TRBD2 (7 bases). With 3 bases removed from V and 5 bases from J, the gap between germline ends came to 15 bases. Germline assignment: CDR1 MDHEN and CDR2 SYDVKM. This CDR3 is 15 amino acids long. The CDR3 sequence: CASSFGGPQVDTQYF. The CDR3, as DNA: TGTGCCAGCAGTTTCGGGGGGCCCCAGGTAGATACGCAGTATTTT. Combining the CDR3 with reference TRBV28 and TRBJ2-3 gives the whole variable domain DVKVTQSSRYLVKRTGEKVFLECVQDMDHENMFWYRQDPGLGLRLIYFSYDVKMKEKGDIPEGYSVSREKKERFSLILESASTNQTSMYLCASSFGGPQVDTQYFGPGTRLTVL.

This chain links TRBV6-1 with TRBJ2-1; no clear D gene. Germline V gene lookup returns CDR1 MNHNS and CDR2 SASEGT. The CDR3 covers 13 residues. The V and J ends lost 4 bases and 5 bases respectively, with 9 bases between them. DNA for the CDR3: TGTGCCAGCAGTGCCTACAGAGACAATGAGCAGTTCTTC. It encodes CASSAYRDNEQFF.

The gene calls are TRBV27 and TRBJ2-1, with TRBD1 identical over 8 bases. V lost 4 bases and J lost 6; bases outside the gene matches: 14. CDR1 is MNHEY, CDR2 SMNVEV, per germline (reference sequence). This CDR3 region has 17 residues. The CDR3 is CASSSPSRGPDINEQFF. In DNA form, the CDR3 reads TGTGCCAGCAGTTCCCCCTCCAGGGGGCCCGACATCAATGAGCAGTTCTTC.

The chain links TRBV6-1 to TRBJ2-7; TRBD1 might be the D (6 bases). Trimming cost V 6 bases and J 2 bases, with 8 bases left between them. CDR1 is MNHNS, CDR2 SASEGT, per germline. The CDR3 runs 12 residues. The CDR3 coding sequence is TGTGCCAGCAGCGGGGACACCTACGAGCAGTACTTC. It is translated as CASSGDTYEQYF.

This chain joins TRBV2 and TRBJ1-6; D not certain. Germline assignment: CDR1 SNHLY and CDR2 FYNNEI. Trimming pared 4 bases from V and 2 bases from J, leaving 9 bases between. The CDR3 has 15 amino acids. The CDR3 DNA is TGTGCCAGCAGTGGGACGGTTACCTATAATTCACCCCTCCACTTT. The encoded protein is CASSGTVTYNSPLHF. Full variable domain (outside the CDR3, taken from reference TRBV2 and TRBJ1-6): EPEVTQTPSHQVTQMGQEVILRCVPISNHLYFYWYRQILGQKVEFLVSFYNNEISEKSEIFDDQFSVERPDGSNFTLKIRSTKLEDSAMYFCASSGTVTYNSPLHFGNGTRLTVT.

The rearrangement joins TRBV6-5 to TRBJ1-5; 7 bases are shared with TRBD1. From germline, CDR1 is MNHEY and CDR2 SVGAGI. This CDR3 spans 15 amino acids. Trimming cost V 6 bases and J 3 bases; bases outside gene matches: 8. CDR3 sequence reads: CASRSDRVPNQPQHF. The CDR3 DNA reads TGTGCCAGCAGATCCGACAGGGTACCCAATCAGCCCCAGCATTTT.

This sequence joins TRBV25-1 and TRBJ2-1; 11 nucleotides match TRBD2. Unmatched junction bases numbered 2, after V lost 2 bases and J lost 2 bases. This CDR3 has 16 residues. The germline V gene has CDR1 MGHDK and CDR2 SYGVNS. In DNA form, the CDR3 reads TGTGCCAGCAGTGAAGCTAGCGGGGGGACCTACAATGAGCAGTTCTTC. Its protein is CASSEASGGTYNEQFF.

The J gene is TRBJ2-7, the V gene TRBV6-1; D unresolved. V was pared by 1 base and J by 1 base, with 11 bases between. The CDR3 loop spans 15 amino acids. Germline loops: CDR1 MNHNS, CDR2 SASEGT. CDR3 protein: CASSEGPSHSYEQYF. As DNA, the CDR3 is TGTGCCAGCAGTGAAGGTCCCTCTCATTCCTACGAGCAGTACTTC.

In DNA form, the CDR3 reads TGTGCCACCCTTGTCGGGAGCTCCTACAATGAGCAGTTCTTC. Encoded protein: CATLVGSSYNEQFF. The V and J genes are TRBV2 and TRBJ2-1; TRBD2 is a possible D gene (6 bases). This CDR3 comprises 14 residues. Deletions cut 10 bases from V and 0 bases from J, with 13 bases between. The germline gives CDR1 SNHLY, CDR2 FYNNEI.

The chain combines TRBV18 with TRBJ2-5, with 7 positions matching TRBD1. This CDR3 has 15 residues. Per the germline V gene, CDR1 is KGHSH and CDR2 is LQKENI. The junction had 5 bases not matched to a gene; V was cut back by 0 bases and J by 4 bases. CDR3 residues: CASSPPGQSGETQYF. CDR3 sequence (DNA): TGTGCCAGCTCACCACCGGGACAGTCGGGAGAGACCCAGTACTTC.

The chain uses TRBV7-3 and TRBJ1-1; 7 nucleotides agree with TRBD1. Germline V lookup: CDR1 SGHTA, CDR2 FQGTGA. J lost 5 bases, V lost 5 bases, and 5 bases had no gene match. The CDR3 covers 13 residues. DNA for the CDR3: TGTGCCAGCAGCGGCGCAGGGGGAACTGAAGCTTTCTTT. It codes for CASSGAGGTEAFF. Based on the CDR3 plus reference TRBV7-3 and TRBJ1-1, the full variable domain is GAGVSQTPSNKVTEKGKYVELRCDPISGHTALYWYRQSLGQGPEFLIYFQGTGAADDSGLPNDRFFAVRPEGSVSTLKIQRTERGDSAVYLCASSGAGGTEAFFGQGTRLTVV.

The rearrangement links TRBV18 to TRBJ1-4, with D uncertain. The CDR3 extends over 12 amino acids. Trimming stripped 2 bases from V and 5 bases from J, with 3 bases between. The V gene's germline CDR1 is KGHSH and CDR2 LQKENI. The CDR3 coding sequence is TGTGCCAGCTCACCAGAGAATGAAAAACTGTTTTTT. Its translation: CASSPENEKLFF.

The V call is TRBV11-2, the J call TRBJ2-3; D is uncertain. Germline values: CDR1 SGHAT, CDR2 FQNNGV. Trimming left V 11 bases short and J 0 bases short, with 21 bases between. CDR3 size: 16 residues. CDR3 in amino acids: CAASSYPGISTDTQYF. CDR3 coding DNA: TGTGCCGCCAGCAGCTACCCAGGCATCAGCACAGATACGCAGTATTTT.

With respect to this clone: A much larger clone differs from this one at a single base, so this may be a read error. The chain uses TRBV7-9 and TRBJ2-5, with D tentatively TRBD2 (6 bases). Per germline, CDR1 SEHNR and CDR2 FQNEAQ (reference sequence). The V end lost 8 bases, the J end lost 4 bases, and 20 bases lay between the germline ends. The CDR3 extends over 15 amino acids. CDR3 DNA: TGTGCCAGCGGCTCCCTCACTCGGAGGGCAGAGACCCAGTACTTC. Translating gives CASGSLTRRAETQYF. Supplemented by reference TRBV7-9 and TRBJ2-5, the full variable domain reads DTGVSQNPRHKITKRGQNVTFRCDPISEHNRLYWYRQTLGQGPEFLTYFQNEAQLEKSRLLSDRFSAERPKGSFSTLEIQRTEQGDSAMYLCASGSLTRRAETQYFGPGTRLLVL.

V usage is TRBV2 and J usage is TRBJ1-1; D not resolved. Trimming took off 2 bases at V and 1 base at J, with 5 bases between the two ends. This CDR3 comprises 13 residues. CDR1 and CDR2 (germline): SNHLY, FYNNEI. The CDR3 here is CASSETPNTEAFF. In DNA, the CDR3 is TGTGCCAGCAGTGAAACGCCGAACACTGAAGCTTTCTTT.

The V gene is TRBV28, the J gene TRBJ1-3, with D possibly TRBD1 on 6 matching bases. The CDR3 runs 17 residues. Between the trimmed V and J ends, which lost 2 bases and 1 base, there was a span of 15 bases. Germline-derived CDR1 and CDR2 are MDHEN and SYDVKM. CDR3 bases: TGTGCCAGCAGTTTACCAGCCCCAGGGGCGTCTGGAAACACCATATATTTT. As protein: CASSLPAPGASGNTIYF.

The chain links TRBV4-1 to TRBJ2-7; maybe TRBD2 (5 bases). V lost 1 base and J 0 bases, leaving 10 bases between the germline ends. The CDR3 runs to 15 residues. Germline assignment: CDR1 MGHRA and CDR2 YSYEKL. The CDR3 DNA reads TGCGCCAGCAGCCAAGGACTACTAATCTCCTACGAGCAGTACTTC. Residues: CASSQGLLISYEQYF.

The rearrangement links TRBV6-1 to TRBJ1-1; TRBD1 matches 8 bases. There are 18 residues in the CDR3. Trimming cost V 4 bases and J 5 bases; bases outside gene matches: 18. Per germline, CDR1 MNHNS and CDR2 SASEGT. The CDR3 DNA reads as TGTGCCAGCAGTGGCTCAGGGGGCTGGCGTTATGAACGGACTGAAGCTTTCTTT. Protein sequence: CASSGSGGWRYERTEAFF.

The chain links TRBV9 to TRBJ2-1; 7 bases are shared with TRBD2. Germline V CDR1 and CDR2: SGDLS, YYNGEE. The V gene end was trimmed by 4 bases and the J gene end by 4 bases; junction bases not matched to a gene: 8. This CDR3 has 15 amino acids. CDR3 protein: CASSPRASGYNEQFF. The CDR3 DNA is TGTGCCAGCAGCCCCCGGGCTAGCGGATACAATGAGCAGTTCTTC.

This clone was recorded a few times. The V call is TRBV25-1, the J call TRBJ1-2; 9 bases are shared with TRBD1. Unmatched junction bases numbered 6, after V lost 6 bases and J lost 7 bases. Germline V CDR1 and CDR2: MGHDK, SYGVNS. The CDR3 runs to 13 residues. The CDR3: CASSRDRAAGYTF. In DNA, the CDR3 is TGTGCCAGCAGCCGGGACAGGGCGGCTGGCTACACCTTC.

The chain employs TRBV28 and TRBJ1-2; 8 bases are a match to TRBD1. There are 14 residues in the CDR3. V gave up 9 bases and J gave up 4 bases; unmatched junction bases: 10. Germline CDR1 MDHEN, CDR2 SYDVKM. CDR3 loop: CASLDRAISYGYTF. In DNA form, the CDR3 reads TGTGCCAGTTTGGACAGGGCGATCTCCTATGGCTACACCTTC.

The chain combines TRBV14 with TRBJ2-1; D is undetermined. Germline loops: CDR1 SGHDN, CDR2 FVKESK. Trimming pared 1 base from V and 0 bases from J, leaving 7 bases between. There are 15 residues in the CDR3. The CDR3 bases are TGTGCCAGCAGCCAAGGACTGAGCTCCTACAATGAGCAGTTCTTC. This sequence encodes CASSQGLSSYNEQFF.